This is a list of T cell receptor beta chains from one sample in a study of blood T cell repertoires in COVID-19. Clones were sequenced by immunoSEQ multiplex PCR, and TCRdb holds only the in-frame ones, with some missing. The profile shows 150,000 to 200,000 clones, around 88% of them singletons. Sequenced: PBMCs or T cells enriched from blood (not recorded which). These TCRs come from a woman in her forties or fifties in a cohort exposed to, infected with or recovered from COVID-19 (not recorded which). Both conserved end residues are part of each CDR3. The D gene is left open where the match is weak. The listing skips clone size in some rows; elsewhere it reads once, few, many or a size class.

TRBJ2-2 NA TRBD2 TRBV27 TGTGCCAGCAGTTTATCGAGGGGACTAGCGGGACTCCCGAGGGCCGGGGAGCTGTTTTTT CASSLSRGLAGLPRAGELFF
TRBJ1-3 NA NA TRBV12-2 TGTGCAAGTCGCTCCCCCAGGTATACCATATATTTT CASRSPRYTIYF
TRBJ1-6 NA NA TRBV14 TGTGCCAGCAGTCGAACTGCAGGATCACCCCTCCACTTT CASSRTAGSPLHF
TRBJ1-3 NA TRBD1 TRBV15 TGTGCCACCAGCAGAGAGGACAGGGTGGGGAACACCATATATTTT CATSREDRVGNTIYF
TRBJ2-1 NA TRBD2 TRBV2 TGTGCCAGCACTCTAGCGGGAGGAGATATGCTTGGAAACAATGAGCAGTTCTTC CASTLAGGDMLGNNEQFF
TRBJ2-1 NA TRBD2 TRBV19 TGTGCCAGTAGTACAGCGGGAGGGCCGGTGTATGAGCAGTTCTTC CASSTAGGPVYEQFF
TRBJ2-1 NA NA TRBV29-1 TGCAGCGTTGAGATCCTTGGGAGGCGAACTTACAATGAGCAGTTCTTC CSVEILGRRTYNEQFF
TRBJ2-7 NA TRBD2 TRBV2 TGTGCCAGCAGTGGGACTAGCGGGAGTACCGAGCAGTACTTC CASSGTSGSTEQYF
TRBJ2-7 NA NA TRBV9 TGTGCCAGCAGCTTACAGGGGGGGCCCTACGAGCAGTACTTC CASSLQGGPYEQYF
TRBJ1-6 once NA TRBV7-6 TGTGCCAGCAGCCCGGGGGGATTTAATTCACCCCTCCACTTT CASSPGGFNSPLHF
TRBJ2-1 NA NA TRBV28 TGTGCCAGCAGTTCGGACAGAAAAAGTTACAATGAGCAGTTCTTC CASSSDRKSYNEQFF
TRBJ1-2 NA NA TRBV4-1 TGCGCCAGCAGCCAAGATGCACAGGTAGATAACTATGGCTACACCTTC CASSQDAQVDNYGYTF
TRBJ1-1 NA TRBD1 TRBV19 TGTGCCAGTAGTCTAGGGACAGGAAGAGGGGACACTGAAGCTTTCTTT CASSLGTGRGDTEAFF
TRBJ2-3 NA NA TRBV24-1 TGTGCCACCAGGAATGAGTACACAGATACGCAGTATTTT CATRNEYTDTQYF
TRBJ1-5 NA TRBD1 TRBV12-3/TRBV12-4 TGTGCCAGCAGATCACAGGGGCGGGAGCCCCAGCATTTT CASRSQGREPQHF
TRBJ2-7 few TRBD2 TRBV3-1/TRBV3-2 TGTGCCAGCAGTTACGGACTAGCGGGGGACTCCTACGAGCAGTACTTC CASSYGLAGDSYEQYF
TRBJ2-5 NA NA TRBV25-1 TGTGCCAGCACCGAATTGGGGAGGGGGGAAGAGACCCAGTACTTC CASTELGRGEETQYF
TRBJ1-2 NA NA TRBV30 TGTGCCTGGGGATATACTCCTGGCTACACCTTC CAWGYTPGYTF
TRBJ2-5 NA NA TRBV5-6 TGTGCCAGCAGCTTGATTTCTAGTGAGGAGGGACAGAAAGAGACCCAGTACTTC CASSLISSEEGQKETQYF
TRBJ2-2 NA TRBD2 TRBV6-5 TGTGCCAGCAACCTAAGACTAGCGGCGGGGGAGCTGTTTTTT CASNLRLAAGELFF
TRBJ1-3 NA TRBD1 TRBV6-5 TGTGCCAGCAGCCCGGACAGGGCGCGAAACACCATATATTTT CASSPDRARNTIYF
TRBJ1-1 NA NA TRBV10-1 TGCGCCAGCAGTGGTCAGTCTACTGAAGCTTTCTTT CASSGQSTEAFF
TRBJ2-3 NA TRBD1 TRBV23-1 TGCGCCAGCAGTCGGGACAGGAAGAATATTTGCACAGATACGCAGTATTTT CASSRDRKNICTDTQYF
TRBJ1-1 NA NA TRBV10-3 TGTGCCATCAGTGACCCGTACCATACACTGAACACTGAAGCTTTCTTT CAISDPYHTLNTEAFF
TRBJ2-3 NA NA TRBV13 TGTGCCAGCAGCTTATCCACAGGGATCTGGGGCACAGATACGCAGTATTTT CASSLSTGIWGTDTQYF
TRBJ2-7 NA TRBD1 TRBV5-1 TGCGCCAGCAGCTTCGGGAACAGGGGGCGAGAGAACGAGCAGTACTTC CASSFGNRGRENEQYF
TRBJ2-1 NA TRBD2 TRBV9 TGTGCCAGCAGCGGAAGGACTAGCGGCAATGAGCAGTTCTTC CASSGRTSGNEQFF
TRBJ1-1 NA NA TRBV4-2 TGTGCCAGCAGCCAAGATCGAGTGAACACTGAAGCTTTCTTT CASSQDRVNTEAFF
TRBJ1-2 NA NA TRBV3-1/TRBV3-2 TGTGCCAGCAGCCAAGATACTTGGAACTATGGCTACACCTTC CASSQDTWNYGYTF
TRBJ1-1 NA NA TRBV19 TGTGCCAGTAGGGGACAGAACACTGAAGCTTTCTTT CASRGQNTEAFF
TRBJ2-6 NA NA TRBV2 TGTGCCAGCAGTGGTACAGGAGTCCCTGGGGCCAACGTCCTGACTTTC CASSGTGVPGANVLTF
TRBJ2-4 NA NA TRBV20-1 TGCAGTGCTAGTTCGGCGCAGGGGCTAGCCAAAAACATTCAGTACTTC CSASSAQGLAKNIQYF
TRBJ1-1 NA TRBD1 TRBV6-6 TGTGCCAGCGCGACCGGGACAGGGGGCCGGGGCACTGAAGCTTTCTTT CASATGTGGRGTEAFF
TRBJ1-1 once NA TRBV2 TGTGCCAGCAGTGAGGGGGGGGCGCGGACTGAAGCTTTCTTT CASSEGGARTEAFF
TRBJ2-7 once NA TRBV2 TGTGCCAGCAGTGAAGCAGCACCCCTCTACGAGCAGTACTTC CASSEAAPLYEQYF
TRBJ2-7 NA NA TRBV5-1 TGCGCCAGCAGCTCTGGTAGCGGAAAGAGCTCCTACGAGCAGTACTTC CASSSGSGKSSYEQYF
TRBJ2-1 NA TRBD2 TRBV27 TGTGCCAGCAAAGGCCAGACTAGCGGGATAGGTAATGAGCAGTTCTTC CASKGQTSGIGNEQFF
TRBJ1-1 NA NA TRBV5-8 TGTGCCAGCAGCTCTCCGACAGATTGGTCTATGAACACTGAAGCTTTCTTT CASSSPTDWSMNTEAFF
TRBJ2-2 once TRBD2 TRBV28 TGTGCCAGCACCCAAGCTGGACTAGCGGGGAACACCGGGGAGCTGTTTTTT CASTQAGLAGNTGELFF
TRBJ1-5 NA NA TRBV28 TGTGCCAGCAGTATAATAATCGGGAATAGCAATCAGCCCCAGCATTTT CASSIIIGNSNQPQHF
TRBJ1-6 NA TRBD1 TRBV6-1 TGTGCCAGCAGTGAAGAAGGTTCGGGCAGGGGGTTAACTCCGCGGACTTCACCCCTCCACTTT CASSEEGSGRGLTPRTSPLHF
TRBJ1-2 NA NA TRBV30 TGTGCCTGGAGCGCCAGGGCCAGAGTAATTAACTATGGCTACACCTTC CAWSARARVINYGYTF
TRBJ2-1 NA NA TRBV15 TGTGCCACCAGCAGAGAGAGGGCTCGCCCCACCTCCTACAATGAGCAGTTCTTC CATSRERARPTSYNEQFF
TRBJ2-7 NA NA TRBV7-2 TGTGCCAGCAGCAATCACTACGAGCAGTACTTC CASSNHYEQYF
TRBJ2-3 NA TRBD2 TRBV20-1 TGCAGTGCTAGTTTCGGACTAGCGGGGGCAGATACGCAGTATTTT CSASFGLAGADTQYF
TRBJ2-3 NA NA TRBV28 TGTGCCAGTGCCGGGGCGGGGACCTTTTCTAGCACAGATACGCAGTATTTT CASAGAGTFSSTDTQYF